The present entry profiles one T cell receptor (beta chain) with its context. What it binds is unknown. V lost 10 bases and J lost 3, with 19 bases in between. Per the germline V gene, CDR1 is MNHNS and CDR2 is SASEGT. This CDR3 has 14 residues. This entry is derived from a study of shared clonotypes between healthy human individuals. The study ran the assay at deep level. TCRdb keeps only in-frame clones here, not all; method: immunoSEQ multiplex PCR. The data hold a few million clones, with over 90% observed a single time. Study results and limitations: Sample collection involved blood only; tissue repertoires are likely different. The study generally estimated greater richness for naive than memory subsets.

Donors were healthy HIV-negative adults without recent acute infections or vaccinations. The sample consisted of naive CD4+ T cells from PBMCs. Regarding subset: CD45RA+ positively selected. The TCR sequence derives from a man aged 18 to 29 in good health. Some clones in this sample may be carry-over from other donors' samples. The J gene is TRBJ2-7, the V gene TRBV6-1; perhaps TRBD2 as D (5 bases). The CDR3 protein is CATRRGPAVYEQYF. In nucleotides, the CDR3 is TGTGCCACCAGACGCGGGCCGGCGGTCTACGAGCAGTACTTC.